This TCR beta chain is drawn from a study of beta chain features in type 1 diabetes. CDR3 length equals 14 residues. Per germline, CDR1 SGHKS and CDR2 YYEKEE (reference sequence). V lost 2 bases to trimming and J lost 9 bases; unmatched junction nucleotides: 8. This clone occurred a few times. What it binds is unknown. Once sorted, every population was more than 95% pure. Notes on the study in general: Type 1 diabetes patients showed fewer insertions and more deletions at VDJ junctions. Here, the possible influence of HLA type (on TCRB rearrangement) remained unresolved.

Expressed TCRB transcripts were sequenced because the entire RNA isolate underwent reverse transcription. The study sequenced naive, central memory and regulatory T cell samples to an average of approximately 3.5 million reads. TCRdb's table, derived via immunoSEQ multiplex PCR, lists solely in-frame clones and lacks some. The repertoire holds some 230,000 clones, with around 10% as singletons. The receptor comes from a woman aged 18-29 years in good health. What was sequenced was naive CD4+ T cells from blood. The V and J genes are TRBV5-5 and TRBJ2-7; 10 bases map to TRBD1. The CDR3 region has the DNA TGTGCCAGCAGCTTCCGGGACAGGGGACAGGGGCAGTACTTC. This encodes CASSFRDRGQGQYF.